The T cell receptor beta chain described here comes from a study of blood T cell repertoires in COVID-19. Study-wide background: Italy, Spain and the United States were the sources of the convalescent and acute COVID-19 samples. In each case, the material was cDNA or gDNA derived from T cells, B-cell-depleted T cells, or PBMCs.

Authors' methods: Counts of nucleated cells, estimated from reference gene primer amplification, were obtained. Measured with immunoSEQ multiplex PCR; TCRdb has only the in-frame clones, and not every one. The V and J calls and clone size were taken over from that table, and D and trimming were inferred from the DNA. Altogether 150,000 to 200,000 clones are present, 65% to 90% being singletons, with the ten largest covering 7% to 10%. The specimen sequenced was peripheral blood. This clonotype was sampled from a man aged 45-65 years with active or convalescent COVID-19.

CDR3 sequence: CASRKAGDYNEQFF. CDR3 in DNA: TGCGCCAGCAGGAAAGCGGGCGATTACAATGAGCAGTTCTTC. The chain recombines TRBV5-1 with TRBJ2-1; possibly TRBD2 for D (6 bases). Germline V gene sequence: CDR1 SGHRS, CDR2 YFSETQ. The ends were cut back, 5 bases at V and 4 bases at J, with 13 bases in the middle. The CDR3 covers 14 residues.